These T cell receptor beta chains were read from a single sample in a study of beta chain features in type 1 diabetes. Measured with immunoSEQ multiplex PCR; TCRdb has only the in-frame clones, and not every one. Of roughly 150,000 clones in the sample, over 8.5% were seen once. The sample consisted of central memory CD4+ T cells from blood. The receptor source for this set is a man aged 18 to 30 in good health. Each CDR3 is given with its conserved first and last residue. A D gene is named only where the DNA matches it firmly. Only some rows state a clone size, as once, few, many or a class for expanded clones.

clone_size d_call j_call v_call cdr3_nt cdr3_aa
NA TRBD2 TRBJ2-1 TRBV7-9 TGTGCCAGCAGCTTAGGAGGACTAGCAGTAGGAGAGCAGTTCTTC CASSLGGLAVGEQFF
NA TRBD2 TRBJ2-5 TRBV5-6 TGTGCCAGCAGCAAAGCGGGGGCGGGTCAGACCCAGTACTTC CASSKAGAGQTQYF
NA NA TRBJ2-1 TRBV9 TGTGCCAGCAGCGTAGCCGGGACTCACCAGTTCTTC CASSVAGTHQFF
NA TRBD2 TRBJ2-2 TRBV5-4 TGTGCCAGCAGCTTAAGAGCGGGGTCGAACACCGGGGAGCTGTTTTTT CASSLRAGSNTGELFF
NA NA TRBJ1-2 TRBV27 TGTGCCAGCAGTTTATCCGGGGAGGATTATGGCTACACCTTC CASSLSGEDYGYTF
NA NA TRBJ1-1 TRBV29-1 TGCAGCGTTGTAAGACAGCCGAACACTGAAGCTTTCTTT CSVVRQPNTEAFF
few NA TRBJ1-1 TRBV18 TGTGCCAGCTCACCACTGGAGACAGGAAGGAGCACTGAAGCTTTCTTT CASSPLETGRSTEAFF
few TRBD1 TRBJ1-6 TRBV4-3 TGCGCCAGCAGCCGAGAACAGGACAGGGACTATAATTCACCCCTCCACTTT CASSREQDRDYNSPLHF
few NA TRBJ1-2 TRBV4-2 TGTGCCAGCAGCCAAGCCTCAGAGTTTAAAGGCTACACCTTC CASSQASEFKGYTF
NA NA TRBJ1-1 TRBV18 TGTGCCAGCTGCACGACGGTGAACACTGAAGCTTTCTTT CASCTTVNTEAFF
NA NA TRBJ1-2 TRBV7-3 TGTGCCAGCAGCCCGCGTCGAGACACTTACTATGGCTACACCTTC CASSPRRDTYYGYTF
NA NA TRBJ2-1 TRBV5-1 TGCGCCAGCAGCTTGGGAGATTACAATGAGCAGTTCTTC CASSLGDYNEQFF
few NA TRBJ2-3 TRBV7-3 TGTGCCAGCAGCTTAGGCCGCACAGATACGCAGTATTTT CASSLGRTDTQYF
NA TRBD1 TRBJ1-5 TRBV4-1 TGCGCCAGCAGCCAAGATGACCGTACAGGGGGAAATCAGCCCCAGCATTTT CASSQDDRTGGNQPQHF
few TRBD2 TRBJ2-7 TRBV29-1 TGCAGCACACTGACTAGCGGTACCTACGAGCAGTACTTC CSTLTSGTYEQYF
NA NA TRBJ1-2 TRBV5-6 TGTGCCAGCAGCTTGGATCAGATAAGGTCCTATGGCTACACCTTC CASSLDQIRSYGYTF
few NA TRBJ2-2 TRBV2 TGTGCCAGCGGCTCGCCTTCAGGGTTTTCGAACACCGGGGAGCTGTTTTTT CASGSPSGFSNTGELFF
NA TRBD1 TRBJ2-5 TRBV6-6 TGTGCCAGCACCCCGACAGGGACGAAAGAGACCCAGTACTTC CASTPTGTKETQYF
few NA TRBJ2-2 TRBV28 TGTGCCAGCAGTTTGAGGGCAGGGGTATTAGGCGGGGAGCTGTTTTTT CASSLRAGVLGGELFF
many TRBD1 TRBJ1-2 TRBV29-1 TGCAGCGTCCGGGACAGGGAAAAGTATGGCTACACCTTC CSVRDREKYGYTF
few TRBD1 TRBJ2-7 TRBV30 TGTGCCTGGGCCCGACAGGGTCTAGCCTACGAGCAGTACTTC CAWARQGLAYEQYF
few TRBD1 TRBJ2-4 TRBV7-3 TGTGCCAGCAGCGGATCCCGACAGGGCAACATTCAGTACTTC CASSGSRQGNIQYF
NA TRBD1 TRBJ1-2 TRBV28 TGTGCCAGCAGCCCCGCAGGGGGCGCGACTGGCTACACCTTC CASSPAGGATGYTF
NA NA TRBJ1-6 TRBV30 TGTGCCTGGGGGGGCGACAGCATAACCCTCCACTTT CAWGGDSITLHF
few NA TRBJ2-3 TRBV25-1 TGTGCCAGCAGTGAGCCGGCCTACGGGGATACGCAGTATTTT CASSEPAYGDTQYF
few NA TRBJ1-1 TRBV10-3 TGTGCCATCAGTAAAGGGGAGGCTGAAGCTTTCTTT CAISKGEAEAFF
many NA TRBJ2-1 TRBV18 TGTGCCAGCTCACACCCTGTGGGTGAGCAGTTCTTC CASSHPVGEQFF
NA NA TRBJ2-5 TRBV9 TGTGCCAGCAGCGTAGAGGCGGGCTCGGAGACCCAGTACTTC CASSVEAGSETQYF
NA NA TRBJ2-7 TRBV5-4 TGTGCCAGCAGCTACGGACAGCAGGGGGGCTACGAGCAGTACTTC CASSYGQQGGYEQYF
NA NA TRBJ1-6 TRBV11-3 TGTGCCAGCAGGGGGCAGGGGTCACCCCTCCACTTT CASRGQGSPLHF
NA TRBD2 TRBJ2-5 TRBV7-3 TGTGCCAGCAGCCTAGGACTAGCGGGGGTGCAAGAGACCCAGTACTTC CASSLGLAGVQETQYF
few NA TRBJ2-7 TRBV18 TGTGCCAGCTCGTCAGGCTCCTACGAGCAGTACTTC CASSSGSYEQYF
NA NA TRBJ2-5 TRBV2 TGTGCCAGCAGTGAGGGGCCAACACTAGAGACCCAGTACTTC CASSEGPTLETQYF
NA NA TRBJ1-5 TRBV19 TGTGCCAGTAAAACGACCGGACAGACAGTGGGGAGTCAGCCCCAGCATTTT CASKTTGQTVGSQPQHF
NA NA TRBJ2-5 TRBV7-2 TGTGCCAGCAGCTGGGGAAGGGAGACCCAGTACTTC CASSWGRETQYF
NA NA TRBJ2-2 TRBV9 TGTGCCAGCAGCGTAGATGGCACCGGGGAGCTGTTTTTT CASSVDGTGELFF
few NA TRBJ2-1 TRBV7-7 TGTGCCAGCAGCTTTGACCGGGGGAATGAGCAGTTCTTC CASSFDRGNEQFF
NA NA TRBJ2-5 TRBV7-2 TGTGCCAGCAGCCGCGACCAACAAGAGACCCAGTACTTC CASSRDQQETQYF
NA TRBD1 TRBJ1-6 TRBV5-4 TGTGCCAGCAGCCTGGGACAGGGAAATTCACCCCTCCACTTT CASSLGQGNSPLHF
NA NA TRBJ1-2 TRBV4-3 TGCGCCAGCAGCCAAGAGGTCGGAAACTATGGCTACACCTTC CASSQEVGNYGYTF
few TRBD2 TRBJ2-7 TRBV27 TGTGCCAGCAGACTAGCGGGAGCCTACGAGCAGTACTTC CASRLAGAYEQYF
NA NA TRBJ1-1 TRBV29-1 TGCAGCGTTGAATCACAGGGTGGCGCTGAAGCTTTCTTT CSVESQGGAEAFF
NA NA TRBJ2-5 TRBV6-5 TGTGCCAGCAGCCGTGACCCCACTCAACAAGAGACCCAGTACTTC CASSRDPTQQETQYF
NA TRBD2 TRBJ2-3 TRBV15 TGTGCCACCAGCTTCGGACTAGCGGGAGATACGCAGTATTTT CATSFGLAGDTQYF
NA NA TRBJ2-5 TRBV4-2 TGTGCCAGCAGCCAAGAGCCCAGGGAGACCCAGTACTTC CASSQEPRETQYF
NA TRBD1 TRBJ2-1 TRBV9 TGTGCCAGCAGCCCCGGGACAGGGGTATATGAGCAGTTCTTC CASSPGTGVYEQFF